This T cell receptor beta chain was obtained from a study of cytomegalovirus exposure and HLA in healthy donors. Study-wide points: Some segments of the V type, notably TRBV6-2 and TRBV6-3, were excluded as indistinguishable. Later analysis suggested links between common viral pathogens and several top significant clusters.

PCR primers comprised 60 Vbeta and 13 Jbeta primers. Libraries were prepared by immunoSEQ multiplex PCR; TCRdb keeps only in-frame clonotypes and omits some of them. In all, the sample yields fewer than 75,000 clones. Germline V gives CDR1 GTSNPN, CDR2 SVGIG (reference sequence). Losses at the gene ends were 3 bases for V and 5 bases for J; bases not matched to a gene: 6. The CDR3 contains 13 residues. To note about this clone: The target antigen is unknown.

The clonotype originates from a boy younger than 18 in good health and CMV-seronegative. The rearrangement joins TRBV30 to TRBJ1-2; 7 bases fit TRBD1. Specimen: PBMCs. Here the CDR3 reads CAWRQTGTYGYTF. For the CDR3, the DNA is TGTGCCTGGAGACAGACAGGGACATATGGCTACACCTTC.